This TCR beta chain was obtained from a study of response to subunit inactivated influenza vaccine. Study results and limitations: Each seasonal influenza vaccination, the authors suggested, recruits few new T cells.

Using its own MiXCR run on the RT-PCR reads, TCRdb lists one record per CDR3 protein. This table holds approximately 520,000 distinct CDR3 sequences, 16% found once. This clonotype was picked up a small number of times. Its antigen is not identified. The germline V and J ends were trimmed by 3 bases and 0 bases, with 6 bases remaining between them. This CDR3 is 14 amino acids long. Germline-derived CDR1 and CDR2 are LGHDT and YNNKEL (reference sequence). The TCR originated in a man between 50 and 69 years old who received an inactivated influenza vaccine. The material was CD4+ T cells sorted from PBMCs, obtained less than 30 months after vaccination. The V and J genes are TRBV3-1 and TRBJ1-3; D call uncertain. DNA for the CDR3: TGTGCCAGCAGCCAGGGTCACTCTGGAAACACCATATATTTT. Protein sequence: CASSQGHSGNTIYF.